This T cell receptor beta chain derives from a study of T cells in Graves' hyperthyroidism and ophthalmopathy (dated by TCRdb to between 2017 and 2020). In terms of the full investigation: Peripheral blood samples were taken at the time of initial diagnosis, prior to any treatment. To identify distinguishing TCR V-J signatures, a discovery cohort of about 100 patients was used, comprising 40 to 45 with Graves' ophthalmopathy and around 57 with stable Graves' hyperthyroidism. Prospective prediction of ophthalmopathy was tested in an independent validation cohort of approximately 19 hyperthyroidism patients and 17 patients who later progressed to ophthalmopathy. The 75 to 100 discovery patients were randomly split 7:3 into training and test sets. In about 6 Graves' hyperthyroidism patients, the study also compared T-cell repertoires from thyroid tissue with T-cell repertoires from blood. After blood sampling, hyperthyroidism patients were treated with methimazole at a starting dose of 30 mg daily, and ophthalmopathy patients were treated with high-dose intravenous methylprednisolone. The paper reports TCR Vbeta CDR3 sequencing of roughly 140 peripheral blood samples: around 41 ophthalmopathy, some 80 hyperthyroidism and some 17 progressor patients. Here is what the overall study found, with its caveats: During validation, the model predicted progression to ophthalmopathy a median of around 7 months ahead of onset, with approximately 71% sensitivity and 72% to 80% specificity. Most expanded thyroid clonotypes (frequency above 0.001) were also detected in blood, suggesting blood repertoires may reflect thyroid immune responses. Sample size was not statistically predetermined, and investigators were not blinded to group allocation. Ophthalmopathy was separated from stable hyperthyroidism by a 13 V-J signature model, with over 85% sensitivity and 81% to 82% specificity obtained in cross-validation and 80%/75% obtained in testing.

This clonotype was found many times. The specificity of this receptor is unknown. It has no much larger one-base neighbor in the sample; base qualities were not kept. The germline V gene encodes CDR1 DFQATT and CDR2 SNEGSKA (reference sequence). Ends trimmed: V by 2 bases, J by 4 bases; bases unmatched to a gene: 12. The CDR3 runs 17 amino acids, cysteine and phenylalanine included. The read is trimmed to its CDR3 DNA, 51 bases read in frame from base 1. Ophthalmopathy patients had moderately to severely active disease, Clinical Activity Score of at least 3, NOSPECS grade of at least 4, and duration under 3 months. Any patient with an uncontrolled infection, another autoimmune disease, pregnancy or lactation was excluded. Diagnoses relied on clinical symptoms, serum thyroxine and TRAb, thyroid ultrasound and orbital computed tomography. PBMCs were separated from around 9.1 ml of fresh peripheral blood using Ficoll-Paque density gradient centrifugation. Total RNA was extracted using Trizol reagent, and RNA quality was assessed on an Agilent 2100 Bioanalyzer.

The TCR beta CDR3 regions were amplified from RNA transcripts. The TCR CDR3 was subjected to a first round of RT-PCR using the HTBI primer set and the Qiagen OneStep RT-PCR kit. Libraries were constructed in a second round of multiplex PCR, after which size selection and purification were performed. Sequencing of the libraries was done on an Illumina HiSeq2000 using paired-end 100 bp reads. The authors' analysis ran thus. Raw data were processed with SOAPnuke, discarding reads with adapters, uncalled bases, mean Phred below 15, or no exact constant-primer or identifier match. High-quality paired reads were merged with COPE v1.2.5, and unique nucleotide sequences were defined as clonotypes. Clonotypes were aligned to IMGT TRBV, TRBD and TRBJ reference segments using MiTCR v1.1. Analysis was restricted to V-J combinations with a frequency above 0.0001, which covered roughly 99% of repertoires. The TCS score was defined as F50 (clonal expansion) divided by E x V (chaos), with BLOSUM62-based TCRdist calculated between CDR3 peptides within each V-J. Welch's t-statistics and random forest reduced 500 to 550 V-J features to roughly 13, which were used in a naive Bayes classifier (R e1071). TCRdb trimmed public reads at Q25 via fastp, called clones via MiXCR and kept in-frame beta chains. Each CDR3 protein appears once, grouped with its most common genes and DNA. The V and J calls and clone size come from TCRdb's table, not from the authors' own analysis. Across this sample there are around 350,000 distinct CDR3 sequences, with roughly 15% seen only once. The ten largest clones take up about 21% of the sample.

The sequencing input was blood. This sequence originates from a woman aged 55-70 years with Graves' ophthalmopathy. The chain joins TRBV20-1 to TRBJ2-7; TRBD2 aligns with 12 central bases. CDR3 protein: CSARSPLLAGGGYEQYF. The DNA is as follows: TGCAGTGCTAGAAGCCCCCTACTAGCGGGAGGTGGTTACGAGCAGTACTTC.